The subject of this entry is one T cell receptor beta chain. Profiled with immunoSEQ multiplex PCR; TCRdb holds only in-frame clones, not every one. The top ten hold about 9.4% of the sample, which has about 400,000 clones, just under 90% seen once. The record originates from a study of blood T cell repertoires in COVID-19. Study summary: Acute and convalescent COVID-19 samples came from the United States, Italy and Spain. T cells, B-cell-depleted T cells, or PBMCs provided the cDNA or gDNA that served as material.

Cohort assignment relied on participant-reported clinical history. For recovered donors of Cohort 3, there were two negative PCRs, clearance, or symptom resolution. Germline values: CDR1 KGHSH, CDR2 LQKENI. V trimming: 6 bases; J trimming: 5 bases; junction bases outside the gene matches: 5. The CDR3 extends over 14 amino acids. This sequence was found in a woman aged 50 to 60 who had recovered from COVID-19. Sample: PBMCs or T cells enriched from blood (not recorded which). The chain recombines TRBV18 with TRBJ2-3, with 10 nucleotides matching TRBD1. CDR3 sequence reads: CASSPGQGQDTQYF. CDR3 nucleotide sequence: TGTGCCAGCTCGCCGGGACAGGGGCAAGATACGCAGTATTTT.